This passage covers 12 T cell receptor beta chains from one sample sequenced in a study of T cell repertoires in cytomegalovirus infection (dated by TCRdb to about 2019). The data were produced on an Illumina HiSeq 1500. TCRdb handled the public reads itself, with Q25 trimming in fastp and clone calling in MiXCR, and kept productive beta chains. A single entry per CDR3 protein holds the most common genes and DNA from its merged rows. The sample data list around 260,000 distinct CDR3 sequences, and roughly 10% of these were observed just once. Roughly 16% of the sample is in the top ten clones. The specimen was PBMCs. These receptors originate from a human donor in good health (CMV status not recorded). Some clones in this sample may be carry-over from other donors' samples.

The genes are TRBV20-1 and TRBJ1-2; TRBD1 matches at 7 bases. After removal of 3 bases from V and 6 bases from J, the junction contained 13 bases not matched to a gene. CDR1 and CDR2 (germline): DFQATT, SNEGSKA (reference sequence). The CDR3 runs to 15 residues. Written as DNA, the CDR3 is TGCAGTGCTAGTAAAACGGGACAGAGGGTGGATGGCTACACCTTC. Amino acids: CSASKTGQRVDGYTF.

In its sample, this clonotype was seen many times. CDR3: CASSLGTDNYGYTF. CDR3 bases: TGTGCCAGCAGCTTAGGGACCGATAACTATGGCTACACCTTC. The chain couples TRBV7-2 to TRBJ1-2; D call uncertain. This CDR3 spans 14 amino acids. Looked up from germline, CDR1 is SGHTA and CDR2 is FQGNSA. Deletions cut 1 base from V and 1 base from J, with 7 bases between.

The sample holds many counts of this clonotype. The chain links TRBV7-9 to TRBJ2-7; 7 bases are a match to TRBD2. This CDR3 is built from 16 residues. Germline CDR1 SEHNR, CDR2 FQNEAQ (reference sequence). The V gene end was trimmed by 4 bases and the J gene end by 0 bases; junction bases not matched to a gene: 9. This chain's CDR3 is CASSSGWGGSSYEQYF. The CDR3 nucleotides read TGTGCCAGCAGCTCAGGGTGGGGGGGAAGCTCCTACGAGCAGTACTTC.

This clonotype was seen ten or more times. The chain is built from TRBV20-1 and TRBJ2-2; D is possibly TRBD1 or TRBD2 (6 bases each). This CDR3 is built from 12 residues. The ends were cut back, 3 bases at V and 7 bases at J, with 9 bases in the middle. Germline V CDR1 and CDR2: DFQATT, SNEGSKA (reference sequence). CDR3 in amino acids: CSASGGHGELFF. The DNA of the CDR3 is TGCAGTGCTAGCGGGGGACACGGGGAGCTGTTTTTT.

In this sample, this clonotype turned up many times. The rearrangement joins TRBV7-9 to TRBJ1-1, with D unclear. Germline loops: CDR1 SEHNR, CDR2 FQNEAQ (reference sequence). The CDR3 runs 13 residues. V was shortened by 5 bases and J by 6 bases, with 13 bases between the two germline ends. CDR3 amino acids: CASSPSGVPEAFF. The CDR3 nucleotides are TGTGCCAGCAGCCCATCCGGGGTCCCTGAAGCTTTCTTT.

This clonotype showed up just once. Since a much larger clone is just one base distant, this may be a read error. The chain combines TRBV19 with TRBJ1-5, with a possible D match to TRBD1 (5 bases). Germline-derived CDR1 and CDR2 are LNHDA and SQIVND (reference sequence). Trimming cost V 5 bases and J 7 bases, with 15 bases left between them. This CDR3 has 14 amino acids. The CDR3 DNA follows: TGTGCCAGTAGTGTTCCGACAGAGTCACAGCCCCAGCATTTT. Amino acid sequence: CASSVPTESQPQHF. The whole variable domain, filled in from reference TRBV19 and TRBJ1-5, reads DGGITQSPKYLFRKEGQNVTLSCEQNLNHDAMYWYRQDPGQGLRLIYYSQIVNDFQKGDIAEGYSVSREKKESFPLTVTSAQKNPTAFYLCASSVPTESQPQHFGDGTRLSIL.

This clonotype has a count of ten or more. The rearrangement joins TRBV7-9 to TRBJ1-5; tentatively, D is TRBD1 (5 bases). This CDR3 has 15 amino acids. The ends were cut back, 2 bases at V and 3 bases at J, with 11 bases in the middle. Germline CDR1 is SEHNR and CDR2 is FQNEAQ (reference sequence). CDR3 nucleotide sequence: TGTGCCAGCAGCTTATCGGGGGGACTCAATCAGCCCCAGCATTTT. This translates into CASSLSGGLNQPQHF. Looking up the rest from reference TRBV7-9 and TRBJ1-5 gives the full variable domain: DTGVSQNPRHKITKRGQNVTFRCDPISEHNRLYWYRQTLGQGPEFLTYFQNEAQLEKSRLLSDRFSAERPKGSFSTLEIQRTEQGDSAMYLCASSLSGGLNQPQHFGDGTRLSIL.

The gene calls are TRBV30 and TRBJ2-5; TRBD2 agrees at 8 bases. Germline V lookup: CDR1 GTSNPN, CDR2 SVGIG (reference sequence). With 2 bases clipped from V and 5 bases from J, the junction kept 10 bases outside the gene matches. This CDR3 has 15 amino acids. CDR3 nucleotide sequence: TGTGCCTGGAGTCTTAACGGGAGGGCCGGTGAGACCCAGTACTTC. Translation gives CAWSLNGRAGETQYF.

This clonotype was found a few times. The V and J genes are TRBV19 and TRBJ1-2; D is unclear. This CDR3 has 13 residues. CDR1 is LNHDA, CDR2 SQIVND, per germline (reference sequence). V dropped 7 bases and J dropped 4 bases, with 13 bases sitting between them. CDR3 sequence reads: CASKDPGSYGYTF. The DNA for the CDR3 is TGTGCCAGTAAAGACCCCGGGAGCTATGGCTACACCTTC.

At least ten counts were recorded for this clonotype. The chain couples TRBV7-9 to TRBJ1-4, with 7 bases aligning to TRBD1. V was clipped by 1 base and J by 7 bases; unmatched bases: 6. CDR3 size: 15 residues. CDR1 is SEHNR, CDR2 FQNEAQ, per germline (reference sequence). CDR3 protein: CASSLGATGSEKLFF. CDR3 DNA: TGTGCCAGCAGCTTAGGTGCGACAGGGTCTGAAAAACTGTTTTTT.

This clonotype was seen many times. V usage is TRBV7-8 and J usage is TRBJ2-2; 13 nucleotides agree with TRBD2. Germline values: CDR1 SGHVS, CDR2 FQNEAQ. After removal of 3 bases from V and 5 bases from J, the junction contained 15 bases not matched to a gene. The CDR3 spans 20 residues. Written as DNA, the CDR3 is TGTGCCAGCAGCTTCTCCGGACCGGGACTAGCGGGGAGGTGGACCGGGGAGCTGTTTTTT. It codes for CASSFSGPGLAGRWTGELFF.

This clonotype was detected only a few times. J is TRBJ1-2 and V is TRBV12-3 or TRBV12-4, with 8 bases that match TRBD1. V lost 4 bases and J lost 4; bases outside the gene matches: 11. The CDR3 has 16 amino acids. CDR3 sequence (DNA): TGTGCCAGCAGTTCCATCGGACAGGGAGAAAGCTATGGCTACACCTTC. Residues: CASSSIGQGESYGYTF.